Detailed here is one TCR beta chain. The antigen it recognizes is unknown. Per-nucleotide qualities are absent, and no much larger clonotype sits a single base away. The sample is drawn from a study of cytomegalovirus exposure and HLA in healthy donors (dated 2017 in TCRdb). With regard to the full study: An earlier analysis of 587 of the donors reported about 280 Gb of sequence data and 90 million to 120 million unique TCR beta sequences obtained from about 179 million T cells. An early release covering approximately 600 HLA-typed donors comprised approximately 300 gigabases of sequencing data and 65 million to 100 million unique TCR sequences. The genetic ancestry cluster associated with self-reported Caucasian donors included 80% to 90% of the 398 genotyped donors. The study aimed to test whether cataloging public T cell receptors could reveal signatures of past pathogen exposure. The study profiled the T cell repertoires of around 700 subjects by immunosequencing and related them to cytomegalovirus serostatus. In addition to the first cohort of 666 subjects, a separate validation cohort of approximately 120 different subjects was used. To predict cytomegalovirus infection status, the study combined high-throughput TCR immunosequencing, statistical association of individual TCRs with disease status, and machine learning. In a later analysis, previously published TCR beta repertoires from 500 to 750 donors were re-analyzed and high-resolution HLA genotyping was added so that TCR occurrence patterns could be studied. Rather than drawing on any new phenotypic data, the later analysis identified candidate immune exposures from TCR beta sequences and the way those sequences occurred across donors. In an earlier analysis of 587 of the donors, high-throughput TCR beta sequencing was used to judge whether each TCR beta V gene segment behaved as functional or pseudogenic. Alongside the repertoire data, information on donor age, sex, ethnicity and CMV serostatus was compiled. In a later genetic analysis, genome-wide SNP genotypes for about 65% of the roughly 700 donors were used, and that subset was treated as a discovery cohort. Every repertoire in the discovery cohort had been generated on one and the same sequencing platform. HLA typing included class I and class II loci at four-digit resolution. The number of donors typed differed by locus, with roughly 620-630 for A, B, C, DRB1 and DQB1, roughly 520 for DQA1, approximately 570 for DPA1, and some 440 for DPB1. Roughly 5 DR-DQ haplotypes were handled as single units for association and clustering because linkage in the cohort was strong. On average, 235,054 unique TCR beta nucleotide sequences were sequenced per donor among 300 to 500 genotyped donors of the cohort, with approximately 18% of those sequences being non-productive. Paper-wide results and their limitations: The classifier was reported to diagnose cytomegalovirus status with high specificity and sensitivity in both the original and validation cohorts. Compared with the approximately 670-donor mean, donors in an Asian-associated ancestry cluster had fewer N-insertions in productive TCRs, according to a later genetic analysis. Most CMV-associated TCR beta chains appeared to be HLA-restricted in a later analysis, and the HLA associations seemed to be driven largely by CMV exposure. The authors suggested that the approach could potentially be generalized to other disease states and immunological phenotypes. Three of the identified cytomegalovirus-associated TCR beta chains were confirmed in vitro to be specific for cytomegalovirus antigens. A further reported finding was that TCR beta sequences accurately predicted the HLA-A and HLA-B alleles for most subjects in the first cohort. Specific HLA alleles were associated with 15,000 to 20,000 TCR beta sequences at a false discovery rate of 0.05 in a later analysis. Sequencing depth was assumed to be roughly uniform across donors in the presence/absence analyses, though that assumption may not hold. The only immune exposure information available for the cohort was CMV serostatus. The study gave a list of about 150 TCR beta chains associated with cytomegalovirus. An association between a missense DCLRE1C variant and V-gene and J-gene trimming of TCR beta chains was found in a later genetic analysis and replicated in an independent cohort. In an earlier analysis of 587 of the donors, most TCR beta V segments were observed in productive rearrangements about 90% or about 30% of the time, broadly matching IMGT annotations. Because HLA typing was missing for some donors at each locus, association tests included only the typed subset. Strong co-occurrence of HLA alleles, especially DR and DQ, made assigning TCR associations to individual alleles difficult. Because counts were too low, approximately 15 rarely observed V segments, including chromosome 9 orphons, were excluded from the earlier analysis of a few hundred of the donors. Across donors, most TCR sequences were observed very rarely, whereas some public TCRs were present in many individuals. A group of highly shared sequence variants was considered likely to be a technical artifact of the sequencing pipeline. A later analysis found that HLA-associated TCR beta chains were more clonally expanded and had lower generation probabilities than equally common non-associated chains. In a later analysis, the rate of TCR association differed among HLA loci, with DRB1 alleles having the most associated TCRs and HLA-C alleles having the fewest. Correlated functional status among segregating V segments might be attributable to linkage disequilibrium, but an unknown experimental factor could not be ruled out. In a later analysis, several top co-occurrence clusters were reported to appear linked to parvovirus B19, influenza, CMV and Epstein-Barr virus. Some IMGT-functional V segments, including TRBV6-2 and TRBV6-3, could not be distinguished by the 87-base-pair reads and were therefore excluded. This cohort had only TCR beta chains sequenced, and the lack of alpha or paired-chain data limited which features could be detected.

The method behind the library was the immunoSEQ multiplex PCR assay. For the multiplex PCR, a mixture combining 60 forward primers for TCR Vbeta segments and 13 reverse primers for TCR Jbeta segments was used. The CDR3 region of rearranged TCR beta genes was amplified from genomic DNA with a multiplex PCR assay. Amplified TCR beta libraries were sequenced as 87-base-pair reads on the Illumina HiSeq System. Per the authors' processing: A later analysis tallied roughly 80 million unique TCR beta chains across the 650 to 750 repertoires, and about 10 million of those chains were shared by two or more donors. To remove PCR and sequencing errors, raw reads were error-corrected and collapsed into unique sequences using a nearest-neighbor algorithm that merged closely related sequences. Alignment of CDR3 sequences to IMGT reference sequences was used to assign V, D and J gene segments. For a sequence to be retained, at least a six-nucleotide match to both a V gene segment and a J gene segment was required. Rearrangements were classified as productive when the CDR3 lacked stop codons and remained in frame with V and J, and all other rearrangements were classified as non-productive. CDR3 was defined by IMGT convention, running from the second conserved V-encoded cysteine to the conserved J-encoded phenylalanine. In an earlier analysis of roughly 580 of the donors, sequences lacking an unambiguous match to a single V gene segment were excluded. In an earlier analysis of more than 500 of the donors, a V segment was called functional when productive rearrangements were above 56.7%, and segregating when the standard deviation between donors exceeded 5%. A statistical classification framework was built to diagnose cytomegalovirus status from the catalog of TCR beta chain sequences. In a later analysis, V and J genes were assigned by comparing TCR nucleotide sequences against IMGT/GENE-DB human TR gene sequences. Using the TCRdist pipeline, a later analysis assigned CDR3 sequences along with most-parsimonious VDJ recombination scenarios. In a later analysis, each TCR beta chain was defined by its CDR3 amino acid sequence together with its V-gene family, and reads lacking a unique V-gene family were excluded. In a later analysis, approximately 590 highly shared, low-generation-probability nucleotide sequences were removed to address suspected cross-contamination and a sequencing artifact. For each public chain, a later analysis derived a clonal expansion index from normalized ranks of inferred template counts within each repertoire. A later analysis computed generation probabilities with a VDJ recombination model fitted to out-of-frame rearrangements, and checked the results against IGoR. A later analysis scored TCR-TCR, TCR-HLA and TCR-CMV co-occurrence with hypergeometric tests, applying a repertoire-size bias correction to TCR pairs. False discovery rates were estimated in a later analysis by permuting HLA or CMV assignments 20 times. In a later analysis, co-occurring TCRs were grouped using DBSCAN, and TCRdist sequence similarity was added for clustering within HLA-allele-positive subsets. Co-occurrence clustering excluded repertoires with fewer than 30,000 or more than 120,000 public chains, plus five with anomalous nucleotide sharing. The table was pulled from immuneACCESS by TCRdb, which kept in-frame rearrangements only. Such tables lose some clones; where checked, under half of the loss comes from unresolved V genes, and the rest has no known cause. V, J and clone size reflect that table, while D and trimming were determined from the DNA. This sample is represented by about 170,000 clones; about three quarters of them were singletons. The top ten clonotypes cover roughly 1.9% of the sample.

Including cysteine and phenylalanine, the CDR3 has 12 amino acids. Only the CDR3 region is kept as DNA, spanning 36 bases read in frame from base 1. Looking up the germline V gene yields CDR1 SNHLY and CDR2 FYNNEI. The trim is 4 bases for V and 5 bases for J, with a gap of 9 bases between the germline ends. The cohort comprised hundreds of healthy bone marrow donors. At the time of sampling, all cohort members were nominally healthy, though unrecorded immune exposures were likely present. The donor was CMV seronegative and was included in the group of around 320 seronegative cohort members. Each donor provided a peripheral blood sample, and peripheral blood mononuclear cells were used for TCR beta sequencing. The Qiagen DNeasy Blood Extraction Kit was used to extract genomic DNA from the blood cell samples.

The sequenced sample was PBMCs. This chain is built from TRBV2 and TRBJ2-7; a tentative D call is TRBD1 (5 bases match). The clonotype comes from a female donor in good health and CMV-seronegative. The CDR3 corresponds to CASSGQPNEQYF. The DNA sequence reads TGTGCCAGCAGTGGACAGCCCAACGAGCAGTACTTC.